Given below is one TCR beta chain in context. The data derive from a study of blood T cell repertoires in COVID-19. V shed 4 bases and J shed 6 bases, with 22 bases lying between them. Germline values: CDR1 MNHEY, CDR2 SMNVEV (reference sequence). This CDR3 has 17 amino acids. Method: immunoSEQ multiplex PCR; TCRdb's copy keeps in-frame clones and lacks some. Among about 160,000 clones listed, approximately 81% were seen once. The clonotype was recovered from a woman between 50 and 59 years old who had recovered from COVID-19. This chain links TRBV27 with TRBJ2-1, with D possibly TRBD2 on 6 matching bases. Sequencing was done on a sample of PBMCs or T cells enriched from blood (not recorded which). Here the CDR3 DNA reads TGTGCCAGCAGTTGGCGGGGAAGCCAAACACGAGGCAATGAGCAGTTCTTC. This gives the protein CASSWRGSQTRGNEQFF.